The rows below give T cell receptor beta chains drawn from one sample of a study of beta chain features in type 1 diabetes. Using immunoSEQ multiplex PCR, the repertoire was profiled, and TCRdb retains in-frame clones only, with some absent. Of hundreds of thousands of clones in the sample, about 29% were seen once. Sample: naive CD4+ T cells from blood. These receptor sequences come from a man aged 18 to 30 in good health. Both conserved end residues are part of each CDR3. D genes are given only for firm matches. A clone size is listed for some rows: how often the clone was seen (once, few, many), or a class if it is expanded.

V gene	D gene	J gene	clone size	CDR3 DNA	CDR3 protein
TRBV6-1	NA	TRBJ2-5	NA	TGTGCCAGCAGCCGACAGGCGTCCCCAGAGACCCAGTACTTC	CASSRQASPETQYF
TRBV10-3	NA	TRBJ2-1	few	TGTGCCATCAGTCTACTAGGGACGTACAATGAGCAGTTCTTC	CAISLLGTYNEQFF
TRBV19	TRBD1	TRBJ2-6	few	TGTGCCAGTAGTATATTACAGGGGGCGACTGGGGCCAACGTCCTGACTTTC	CASSILQGATGANVLTF
TRBV29-1	NA	TRBJ2-3	few	TGCAGCGTTGAATCGCAAGGCAGGGATACGCAGTATTTT	CSVESQGRDTQYF
TRBV27	TRBD1	TRBJ2-7	NA	TGTGCCAGCAGTTCCGCCAGGGGGTACGAGCAGTACTTC	CASSSARGYEQYF
TRBV14	TRBD2	TRBJ2-1	NA	TGTGCCAGCAGCCACGGGACTAGCGGGAGGAGCAATGAGCAGTTCTTC	CASSHGTSGRSNEQFF
TRBV10-3	TRBD2	TRBJ2-5	few	TGTGCCATCAGCCCCAGGCTAGCGGAGCAAGAGACCCAGTACTTC	CAISPRLAEQETQYF
TRBV6-5	NA	TRBJ2-5	few	TGTGCCAGCAGTTCCCCGGGAGAGACCCAGTACTTC	CASSSPGETQYF
TRBV10-3	NA	TRBJ2-7	few	TGTGCCATCAGTGAAGGAGTCCTCAGTCGGTACTTC	CAISEGVLSRYF
TRBV7-2	TRBD1	TRBJ2-3	few	TGTGCCAGCAGCTGGGACAGGAGCACAGATACGCAGTATTTT	CASSWDRSTDTQYF
TRBV6-1	TRBD1	TRBJ1-2	NA	TGTGCCAGCGGCGGGACAGGGGTTGAACTATATGGCTACACCTTC	CASGGTGVELYGYTF
TRBV5-1	NA	TRBJ2-6	few	TGCGCCAGCAGCCTAGGGGGGACCTCTGGGGCCAACGTCCTGACTTTC	CASSLGGTSGANVLTF
TRBV9	TRBD1	TRBJ1-2	NA	TGTGCCAGCAGCGCCGGACAGGGACTTAACTATGGCTACACCTTC	CASSAGQGLNYGYTF
TRBV10-3	NA	TRBJ2-7	NA	TGTGCCATCCGGGACTTAACCTACGAGCAGTACTTC	CAIRDLTYEQYF
TRBV2	TRBD1	TRBJ1-2	few	TGTGCCAGTACTAGCCCAGGGGGCGTCTATGGCTACACCTTC	CASTSPGGVYGYTF
TRBV28	TRBD1	TRBJ2-3	NA	TGTGCCAGCAGTCGGGACAGACCCACAGATACGCAGTATTTT	CASSRDRPTDTQYF
TRBV5-1	NA	TRBJ2-7	NA	TGCGCCAGCAGCTTGGGGGTGGGCGCGAAGTTACACGAGCAGTACTTC	CASSLGVGAKLHEQYF